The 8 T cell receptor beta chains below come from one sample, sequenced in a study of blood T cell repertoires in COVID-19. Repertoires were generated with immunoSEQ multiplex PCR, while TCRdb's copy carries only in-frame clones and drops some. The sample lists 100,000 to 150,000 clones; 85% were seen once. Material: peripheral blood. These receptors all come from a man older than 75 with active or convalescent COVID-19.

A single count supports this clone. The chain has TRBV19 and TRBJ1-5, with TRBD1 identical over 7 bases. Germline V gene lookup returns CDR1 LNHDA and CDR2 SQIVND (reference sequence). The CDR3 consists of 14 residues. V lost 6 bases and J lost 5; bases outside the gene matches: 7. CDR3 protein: CASSLQGRYQPQHF. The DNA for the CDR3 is TGTGCCAGTAGCTTACAGGGGAGGTATCAGCCCCAGCATTTT.

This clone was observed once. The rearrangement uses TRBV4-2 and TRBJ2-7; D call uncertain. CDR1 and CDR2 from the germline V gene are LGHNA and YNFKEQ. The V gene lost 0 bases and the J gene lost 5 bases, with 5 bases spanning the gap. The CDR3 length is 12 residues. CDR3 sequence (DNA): TGTGCCAGCAGCCAAGATCCCAACGAGCAGTACTTC. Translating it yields CASSQDPNEQYF.

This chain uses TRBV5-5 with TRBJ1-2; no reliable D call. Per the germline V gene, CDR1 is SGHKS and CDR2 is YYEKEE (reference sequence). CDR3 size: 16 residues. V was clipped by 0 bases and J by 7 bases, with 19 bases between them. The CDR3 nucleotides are TGTGCCAGCAGCTTGGCCATCGGTACAGCTCTCTCTGGCTACACCTTC. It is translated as CASSLAIGTALSGYTF.

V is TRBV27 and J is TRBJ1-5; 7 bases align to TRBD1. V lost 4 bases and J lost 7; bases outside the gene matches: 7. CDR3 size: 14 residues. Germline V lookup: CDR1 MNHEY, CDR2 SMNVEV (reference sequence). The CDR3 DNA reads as TGTGCCAGCAGTTCTCCGGGAGGGGGCCAGCCCCAGCATTTT. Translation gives CASSSPGGGQPQHF.

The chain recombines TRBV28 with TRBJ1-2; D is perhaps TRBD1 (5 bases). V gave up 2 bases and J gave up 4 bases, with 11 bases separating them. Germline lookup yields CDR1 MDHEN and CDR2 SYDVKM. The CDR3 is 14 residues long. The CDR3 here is CASSLQSGFYGYTF. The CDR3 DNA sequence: TGTGCCAGCAGTTTACAATCAGGGTTCTATGGCTACACCTTC.

CDR3: CASSLTGISEKLFF. Written as DNA, the CDR3 is TGTGCCAGCAGTTTGACAGGGATTAGCGAAAAACTGTTTTTT. The chain combines TRBV28 with TRBJ1-4; 7 bases line up with TRBD1. With 3 bases clipped from V and 8 bases from J, the junction kept 6 bases outside the gene matches. CDR1 is MDHEN and CDR2 is SYDVKM in the germline V gene. CDR3 length equals 14 residues.

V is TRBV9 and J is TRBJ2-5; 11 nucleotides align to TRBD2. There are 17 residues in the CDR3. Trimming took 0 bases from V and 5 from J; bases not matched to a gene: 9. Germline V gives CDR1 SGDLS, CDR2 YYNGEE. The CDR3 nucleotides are TGTGCCAGCAGCGTAGAGCCCACTAGCGGGGGTGGGGAGACCCAGTACTTC. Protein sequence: CASSVEPTSGGGETQYF.

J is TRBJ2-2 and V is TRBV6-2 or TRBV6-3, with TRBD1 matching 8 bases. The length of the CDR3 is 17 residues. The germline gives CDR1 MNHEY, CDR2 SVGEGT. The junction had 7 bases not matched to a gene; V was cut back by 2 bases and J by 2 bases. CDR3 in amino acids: CASSYGHRGANTGELFF. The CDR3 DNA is TGTGCCAGCAGTTACGGTCACAGGGGGGCTAACACCGGGGAGCTGTTTTTT.